This TCR beta chain was recovered during a study of OX40 agonist ivuxolimab in advanced cancers. The wider study: Hepatocellular carcinoma, melanoma, renal cell or head and neck cancer affected the dose-escalation patients. Males comprised approximately 81% of the group, whose mean age was approximately 60 years (range about 23 to 80). Broader study findings: The antigens recognized by the expanded peripheral T cells, that is their antigen specificity, were not determined.

This table comes from immunoSEQ multiplex PCR, and its TCRdb copy is limited to in-frame clones, with some not included. The profile shows 70,000 or so clones, just under 85% of them singletons. Details on this clone: Its antigen is unknown.

The germline gives CDR1 GTSNPN, CDR2 SVGIG (reference sequence). The CDR3 spans 12 residues. V was pared by 2 bases and J by 5 bases, with 10 bases between. V and J are TRBV30 and TRBJ2-7; D is uncertain. Specimen: CD4+ or CD8+ T cells sorted from blood, collected in a trial of the OX40 agonist ivuxolimab. The sequence was collected from an adult with an advanced solid tumor such as melanoma, head and neck, liver or kidney cancer. This CDR3 reads CAWSSRLDEQYF. DNA of the CDR3: TGTGCCTGGAGTTCCAGGTTAGACGAGCAGTACTTC.